A single sample is the source of the 23 T cell receptor beta chains below, sequenced in a study of blood T cell repertoires in COVID-19. Assay used: immunoSEQ multiplex PCR; TCRdb lists only in-frame clones, some missing. In the table there are 250,000 to 400,000 clones, over 75% of which are singletons. The sample taken for sequencing was peripheral blood. These receptors were taken from a man aged 45-60 years with active or convalescent COVID-19.

This clone was seen a handful of times. The CDR3 DNA reads TGTGCCAGCAGTCCCCTCTACAGGTCACGGAAGAACACTGAAGCTTTCTTT. It encodes CASSPLYRSRKNTEAFF. The genes are TRBV27 and TRBJ1-1; D may be TRBD1 (5 bases). The V gene lost 5 bases and the J gene lost 1 base, with 20 bases spanning the gap. The CDR3 is 17 residues long. From germline, CDR1 is MNHEY and CDR2 SMNVEV (reference sequence).

In DNA form, the CDR3 reads TGTGCCAGCAGGTCGACTAGCGGGGGGTTCTACGAGCAGTACTTC. Encoded protein: CASRSTSGGFYEQYF. The chain combines TRBV28 with TRBJ2-7; the match to TRBD2 covers 13 bases. J gave up 3 bases and V 6 bases, and 5 bases lay outside the gene matches. CDR1 is MDHEN and CDR2 is SYDVKM in the germline V gene. This CDR3 has 15 amino acids.

V usage is TRBV28 and J usage is TRBJ1-2, with D unclear. Trimming stripped 1 base from V and 4 bases from J, with 4 bases between. The CDR3 contains 12 residues. Germline assignment: CDR1 MDHEN and CDR2 SYDVKM. DNA for the CDR3: TGTGCCAGCAGTTTATTCGGCTATGGCTACACCTTC. Translation: CASSLFGYGYTF.

V gene TRBV10-2 combines with J gene TRBJ2-5, with 7 bases identical to TRBD2. The J segment lost 2 bases and the V segment lost 8 bases, leaving 5 bases of the junction unmatched. This CDR3 is built from 13 residues. Germline values: CDR1 WSHSY, CDR2 SAAADI. This CDR3 is CASGRAMQETQYF. DNA of the CDR3: TGCGCCAGCGGGAGGGCTATGCAAGAGACCCAGTACTTC.

This clone has a single count. The genes are TRBV2 and TRBJ2-1, with D tentatively TRBD1 (6 bases). V was trimmed by 4 bases and J by 5 bases, leaving 9 bases between them. CDR3 length: 13 residues. Germline CDR1 and CDR2: SNHLY and FYNNEI. The DNA of the CDR3 is TGTGCCAGCAGTGCGCGGACAGACAATGAGCAGTTCTTC. The encoded protein is CASSARTDNEQFF.

The chain's CDR3 is CASSSHRGRDYGYTF. The CDR3 DNA reads TGTGCCAGCAGCTCCCATCGGGGTAGGGACTATGGCTACACCTTC. The V and J genes are TRBV7-2 and TRBJ1-2, with D hard to call. Trimming left V 4 bases short and J 3 bases short, with 15 bases between. The V gene's germline CDR1 is SGHTA and CDR2 FQGNSA. CDR3 size: 15 residues.

This chain connects TRBV9 to TRBJ1-2, with 10 positions matching TRBD1. The CDR3 loop spans 14 amino acids. Trimming cost V 4 bases and J 7 bases; bases outside gene matches: 7. Germline CDR1 SGDLS, CDR2 YYNGEE. CDR3 sequence: CASSFKGQGPGYTF. The CDR3 DNA sequence: TGTGCCAGCAGCTTTAAGGGACAGGGGCCTGGCTACACCTTC.

This clone has just a few counts. The same CDR3 also results from other DNA sequences found in this sample. This rearrangement joins TRBV3-1 (or the pseudogene TRBV3-2) to TRBJ2-7, with D hard to call. Germline loops: CDR1 LGHDT, CDR2 YNNKEL (reference sequence). V lost 0 bases to trimming and J lost 0 bases, with 9 bases between them. The CDR3 consists of 15 residues. This chain's CDR3 is CASSQELLLSYEQYF. The DNA of the CDR3 is TGTGCCAGCAGCCAAGAACTCCTCCTCTCCTACGAGCAGTACTTC.

The genes are TRBV9 and TRBJ2-1; 9 bases line up with TRBD2. Germline values: CDR1 SGDLS, CDR2 YYNGEE. CDR3 size: 16 residues. V shed 3 bases and J 5 bases; nucleotides not matched to a gene: 9. CDR3 nucleotide sequence: TGTGCCAGCAGCGAAGGGGGACTAGCCTTAGACAATGAGCAGTTCTTC. Protein product: CASSEGGLALDNEQFF.

This chain connects TRBV5-6 to TRBJ1-5; the D is unclear. Trimming took 6 bases from V and 4 from J, leaving 17 bases between them. The CDR3 is made up of 15 amino acids. Per germline, CDR1 SGHDT and CDR2 YYEEEE. CDR3 in amino acids: CASTRSSRPNQPQHF. CDR3 DNA sequence: TGTGCCAGCACACGGTCTAGCAGACCAAATCAGCCCCAGCATTTT.

The chain joins TRBV6-2 or TRBV6-3 to TRBJ1-5, with a tentative D call TRBD1 (5 bases). Germline values: CDR1 MNHEY, CDR2 SVGEGT. The CDR3 sequence is 16 residues long. With 6 bases removed from V and 5 bases from J, the gap between germline ends came to 20 bases. Here the CDR3 reads CASSLLGAGADQPQHF. As DNA, the CDR3 is TGTGCCAGCAGCCTACTTGGGGCAGGCGCGGATCAGCCCCAGCATTTT.

This clone was detected a few times. The CDR3 nucleotides are TGTGCCAGCAGCTTAGGGCCAGATAATTCACCCCTCCACTTT. It specifies CASSLGPDNSPLHF. This chain uses TRBV7-3 with TRBJ1-6; unclear D gene. The CDR3 totals 14 residues. CDR1 and CDR2 from the germline V gene are SGHTA and FQGTGA. The V gene lost 2 bases and the J gene lost 5 bases, with 7 bases spanning the gap.

This chain connects TRBV6-4 to TRBJ1-5; the match to TRBD1 covers 8 bases. The CDR3 length is 16 residues. Germline CDR1 reads MRHNA; CDR2 reads SNTAGT. V lost 8 bases, J lost 0 bases, and 9 bases stayed unmatched. The chain's CDR3 is CASLGQGVGSNQPQHF. The DNA of the CDR3 is TGTGCCAGCCTCGGACAGGGAGTTGGTAGCAATCAGCCCCAGCATTTT.

V and J are TRBV30 and TRBJ2-7; TRBD1 agrees at 9 bases. V trimming: 4 bases; J trimming: 2 bases; junction bases outside the gene matches: 3. Germline V gene lookup returns CDR1 GTSNPN and CDR2 SVGIG (reference sequence). CDR3 length: 13 amino acids. The CDR3 here is CAWTRTGAYEQYF. Written as DNA, the CDR3 is TGTGCCTGGACCCGGACAGGGGCCTACGAGCAGTACTTC.

The chain combines TRBV7-8 with TRBJ1-1; D unresolved. V was pared by 5 bases and J by 0 bases, with 10 bases between. The CDR3 is made up of 14 amino acids. The germline V gene encodes CDR1 SGHVS and CDR2 FQNEAQ. The CDR3 spells CASSLTLMNTEAFF. In DNA form, the CDR3 reads TGTGCCAGCAGCCTTACTCTGATGAACACTGAAGCTTTCTTT.

This chain connects TRBV3-1 (or the pseudogene TRBV3-2) to TRBJ2-3, with 11 bases that match TRBD1. With 4 bases clipped from V and 6 bases from J, the junction kept 3 bases outside the gene matches. There are 14 residues in the CDR3. Germline-derived CDR1 and CDR2 are LGHDT and YNNKEL (reference sequence). The CDR3 bases are TGTGCCAGCAGCCCGGACAGGGGGCGTGATACGCAGTATTTT. This gives the protein CASSPDRGRDTQYF.

The chain has TRBV7-2 and TRBJ2-7; unclear D gene. CDR3 size: 13 residues. The germline CDR1 and CDR2 sequences are SGHTA and FQGNSA. The V gene lost 2 bases and the J gene lost 2 bases, with 7 bases spanning the gap. The CDR3 coding sequence is TGTGCCAGCAGCTTATTTCAGGCCTACGAGCAGTACTTC. This codes for CASSLFQAYEQYF.

There are a few counts of this clone. The chain is built from TRBV28 and TRBJ1-1; D ambiguous. Trimming removed 1 base at V and 5 bases at J, with 20 bases between. This CDR3 spans 17 amino acids. CDR1 MDHEN and CDR2 SYDVKM come from the germline V gene. The DNA of the CDR3 is TGTGCCAGCAGTTTATTTAGGCGTCGGAAGAGGGTGACTGAAGCTTTCTTT. Translation gives CASSLFRRRKRVTEAFF.

This clone was picked up many times. The J gene is TRBJ2-1, the V gene TRBV4-2, with a weak D call TRBD2 (7 bases). Germline V gives CDR1 LGHNA, CDR2 YNFKEQ. Trimming removed 4 bases from V and 9 bases from J, with 13 bases in between. The CDR3 is made up of 13 amino acids. The CDR3 here is CASSRERGGEQFF. CDR3 nucleotides: TGTGCCAGCAGCCGAGAGAGGGGGGGTGAGCAGTTCTTC.

The chain joins TRBV6-5 to TRBJ2-3; possible D gene TRBD2, 6 bases. The germline CDR1 and CDR2 sequences are MNHEY and SVGAGI. The germline V and J ends were trimmed by 5 bases and 0 bases, with 12 bases remaining between them. The CDR3 runs 15 residues. The CDR3, as DNA: TGTGCCAGCAGTATTAGGAGGGCTAGCACAGATACGCAGTATTTT. It yields the protein CASSIRRASTDTQYF.

The chain has TRBV2 and TRBJ1-1; D may be TRBD1 (5 bases). Germline V gene lookup returns CDR1 SNHLY and CDR2 FYNNEI. This CDR3 has 15 residues. Trimming took off 3 bases at V and 1 base at J, with 12 bases between the two ends. CDR3 nucleotides: TGTGCCAGCAGTGACGGGGGACGGGCGAACACTGAAGCTTTCTTT. Its translation: CASSDGGRANTEAFF.

The chain employs TRBV7-2 and TRBJ2-5, with 8 nucleotides matching TRBD1. V dropped 2 bases and J dropped 4; count of bases not matched to a gene: 3. The CDR3 loop spans 14 amino acids. Germline CDR1 SGHTA, CDR2 FQGNSA. The CDR3 is CASSLQGALETQYF. The CDR3 region has the DNA TGTGCCAGCAGCTTACAGGGGGCACTAGAGACCCAGTACTTC.

The J gene is TRBJ1-3, the V gene TRBV5-1; a weak D match, TRBD1 (6 bases). Trimming shortened V by 1 base and J by 3 bases, and 8 bases separated the two germline ends. Germline V gene sequence: CDR1 SGHRS, CDR2 YFSETQ. This CDR3 contains 14 residues. The DNA of the CDR3 is TGCGCCAGCAGCTTGCAGGGGATTGGAAACACCATATATTTT. Translating it yields CASSLQGIGNTIYF.